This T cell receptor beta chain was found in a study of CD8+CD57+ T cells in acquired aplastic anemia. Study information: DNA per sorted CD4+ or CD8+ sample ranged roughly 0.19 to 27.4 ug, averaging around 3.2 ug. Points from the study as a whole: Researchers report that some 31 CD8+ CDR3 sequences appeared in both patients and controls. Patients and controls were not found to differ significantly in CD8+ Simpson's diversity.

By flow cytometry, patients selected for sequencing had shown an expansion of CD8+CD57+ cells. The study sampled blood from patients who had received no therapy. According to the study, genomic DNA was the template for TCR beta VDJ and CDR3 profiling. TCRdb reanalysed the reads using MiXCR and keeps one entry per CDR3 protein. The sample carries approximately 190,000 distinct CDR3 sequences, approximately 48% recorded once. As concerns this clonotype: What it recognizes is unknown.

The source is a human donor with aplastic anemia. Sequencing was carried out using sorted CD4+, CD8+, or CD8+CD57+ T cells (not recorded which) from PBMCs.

CDR3 in amino acids: CACRQGGGYTF. The CDR3 DNA reads TGTGCCTGCCGACAGGGGGGCGGCTACACCTTC. The rearrangement links TRBV30 to TRBJ1-2, with 9 nucleotides matching TRBD1. The V and J ends lost 6 bases and 8 bases, in that order; junction bases with no gene match: 4. Germline V gives CDR1 GTSNPN, CDR2 SVGIG (reference sequence). The CDR3 consists of 11 residues. Full variable domain (outside the CDR3, taken from reference TRBV30 and TRBJ1-2): SQTIHQWPATLVQPVGSPLSLECTVEGTSNPNLYWYRQAAGRGLQLLFYSVGIGQISSEVPQNLSASRPQDRQFILSSKKLLLSDSGFYLCACRQGGGYTFGSGTRLTVV.